This T cell receptor (beta chain) stems from a study of CD8 T cells in ankylosing spondylitis. Study-wide results and caveats: The authors reported significant enrichment of disease-linked clones in matched ankylosing spondylitis synovial fluid. Ankylosing spondylitis blood appeared to be characterized by a TCR beta motif of under 10 highly homologous variants. In peripheral blood, disease-linked CD8+ clones occurred at relatively low frequencies.

This CDR3 contains 15 residues. The ends lost 6 bases at V and 3 bases at J; junction bases unmatched: 5. In TCRdb, the 5' RACE reads were re-called with MiXCR into one record per CDR3 protein. The sample holds under 300,000 distinct CDR3 sequences, 8.6% seen once. This clonotype was picked up many times. Its antigen is unidentified. The chain links TRBV12-3 or TRBV12-4 to TRBJ2-1, with TRBD1 matching over 10 bases. The source is a male donor with ankylosing spondylitis or in good health (not recorded which). Material: blood, either unsorted or a sorted T cell fraction (not recorded which). The CDR3 coding sequence is TGTGCCAGCAGCAGGACAGGGGGGATCTACAATGAGCAGTTCTTC. It codes for CASSRTGGIYNEQFF.